The subject of this entry is one T cell receptor (beta chain). Its antigen is not known. This record belongs to a study of shared clonotypes between healthy human individuals. Study-level results: Naive CD4 clonotypes overlapped across a handful of donors at roughly 5.1%.

Measured with immunoSEQ multiplex PCR; TCRdb has only the in-frame clones, and not every one. This sample has hundreds of thousands of clones; around 93% occur once, and the top ten carry around 24%. CDR1 is SQVTM and CDR2 is ANQGSEA in the germline V gene. The V end was cut by 6 bases, the J end by 12 bases, with 9 bases between. CDR3 length equals 8 residues. The naive CD8 fraction comprised CD45RO-negative cells positively selected for CCR7 and excluded terminally differentiated effector memory CD45RA+ cells. The material sequenced was naive CD8+ T cells sorted from blood. The chain combines TRBV29-1 with TRBJ2-7; no clear D. The sequence derives from a man aged 25-45 years in good health. The CDR3 protein is CSVEVRYF. CDR3 sequence (DNA): TGCAGCGTCGAGGTGAGGTACTTC.